This is a list of T cell receptor beta chains from one sample in a study of blood T cell repertoires in COVID-19. Here immunoSEQ multiplex PCR was the method, and the copy in TCRdb shows in-frame clones only, minus some. The table includes about 210,000 clones, roughly 77% detected once. Source material: PBMCs or T cells enriched from blood (not recorded which). Source of these receptors: a man aged 35 to 55 who had recovered from COVID-19. The CDR3 runs from the conserved cysteine through the conserved F or W. The order of the fields is J gene, clone size, V gene, CDR3 length, D gene, CDR3 DNA, CDR3 protein. D genes are given only for firm matches. Expanded clones get a size class; other rows say once, few or many, or leave the size out.

TRBJ2-2 . TRBV2 15 . TGTGCCAGCAACGGAGAGGGCATGAACACCGGGGAGCTGTTTTTT CASNGEGMNTGELFF
TRBJ2-1 once TRBV18 16 TRBD1 TGTGCCAGCTCTCCATTCCACAGGGGGCCCTACAATGAGCAGTTCTTC CASSPFHRGPYNEQFF
TRBJ2-5 . TRBV11-2 17 . TGTGCCAGCAGCAGAGGGGGTTCGCTCGGGCGGCCGCGGACCCAGTACTTC CASSRGGSLGRPRTQYF
TRBJ1-4 . TRBV7-2 15 TRBD1 TGTGCCAGCAGCTTAGGGCAGGGGGCTGTTGAAAAACTGTTTTTT CASSLGQGAVEKLFF
TRBJ2-1 . TRBV7-3 16 . TGTGCCAGCAGCTGGACAAGCCAGGGCTCCTACAATGAGCAGTTCTTC CASSWTSQGSYNEQFF
TRBJ2-7 . TRBV5-8 16 . TGTGCCAGCAGCTTGCGATTCTCGGCAGGACGGGGCGAGCAGTACTTC CASSLRFSAGRGEQYF
TRBJ2-2 . TRBV6-5 15 . TGTGCCAGCAGTTGGTGGAGTGGGAACACCGGGGAGCTGTTTTTT CASSWWSGNTGELFF
TRBJ1-4 once TRBV18 12 . TGTGCCAGCTCACCCCAGGGCGGGGAACTGTTTTTT CASSPQGGELFF
TRBJ2-1 few TRBV5-1 15 . TGCGCCAGCAGCTTGGATTCCGACAGCTACAATGAGCAGTTCTTC CASSLDSDSYNEQFF
TRBJ2-2 . TRBV5-1 18 TRBD2 TGCGCCAGCAGTGGTTTCGGAAGCAGCGGGGGATCCACCGGGGAGCTGTTTTTT CASSGFGSSGGSTGELFF
TRBJ1-2 . TRBV29-1 12 TRBD1 TGCAGCGTTGGGACAGGCGGATATGGCTACACCTTC CSVGTGGYGYTF
TRBJ2-5 . TRBV11-3 14 TRBD2 TGTGCCAGCAGGGATGGGAGGGCCGGAGAGACCCAGTACTTC CASRDGRAGETQYF
TRBJ2-1 once TRBV5-1 15 TRBD1 TGCGCCAGCAGCTTGAACAGGGGGGTTAGGGATGAGCAGTTCTTC CASSLNRGVRDEQFF
TRBJ2-1 . TRBV19 14 TRBD1 TGTGCCAGTAGTTTGCGGACAGGGTACAATGAGCAGTTCTTC CASSLRTGYNEQFF
TRBJ1-1 . TRBV5-6 15 TRBD1 TGTGCCAGCACCTCCCTCCACGTCCGGGACAGTGAAGCTTTCTTT CASTSLHVRDSEAFF
TRBJ2-2 medium-sized TRBV12-5 12 . TGTGCTAGTGGCAGGGAGGCCGGGGAGCTGTTTTTT CASGREAGELFF
TRBJ2-2 once TRBV7-6 14 . TGTGCCAGCAGCTCGACATATATCGGCGGGGAGCTGTTTTTT CASSSTYIGGELFF
TRBJ2-3 . TRBV2 14 TRBD2 TGTGCCAGCCGGCCAGCGGGAGGTACAGATACGCAGTATTTT CASRPAGGTDTQYF
TRBJ1-2 few TRBV29-1 14 TRBD1 TGCAGCGTTGAAAGGGACAGGGCCCTCTATGGCTACACCTTC CSVERDRALYGYTF
TRBJ2-1 once TRBV4-1 17 TRBD1 TGCGCCAGCAGCCACGTCCGGACAGGGGGCTCGCGAAATGAGCAGTTCTTC CASSHVRTGGSRNEQFF
TRBJ2-5 . TRBV30 13 . TGTGCCGGCGATCAAACGGGAGAAGAGACCCAGTACTTC CAGDQTGEETQYF
TRBJ1-1 . TRBV10-3 13 . TGTGCCATCAGCACTAATGAGAACACTGAAGCTTTCTTT CAISTNENTEAFF
TRBJ1-5 . TRBV6-5 13 . TGTGCCAGCAGTCCTCTAGTGGATCAGCCCCAGCATTTT CASSPLVDQPQHF
TRBJ1-6 . TRBV3-1/TRBV3-2 17 TRBD1 TGTGCCAGCAGCCACATATTCGGGACAGGGAAAAATTCACCCCTCCACTTT CASSHIFGTGKNSPLHF
TRBJ2-3 . TRBV12-5 15 TRBD1 TGTGCTAGTGGCCCAGGGACAGGGAGCACAGATACGCAGTATTTT CASGPGTGSTDTQYF
TRBJ1-3 . TRBV6-5 14 . TGTGCCAGCAGCTCCCACAGGGACGGAAACACCATATATTTT CASSSHRDGNTIYF
TRBJ1-2 . TRBV19 15 . TGTGCCAGTAGACCAAACAGGGATCGGGCCTATGGCTACACCTTC CASRPNRDRAYGYTF
TRBJ1-1 . TRBV5-6 12 . TGTGCCAGCAGCTTGGGGCGGGCTGAAGCTTTCTTT CASSLGRAEAFF
TRBJ2-7 . TRBV7-8 15 TRBD2 TGTGCCAGCAGCCCCGGGAGGACCTATGTCTACGAGCAGTACTTC CASSPGRTYVYEQYF
TRBJ1-2 . TRBV7-9 12 . TGTGCCAGCAGTCGAAAATTAGATGGCTACACCTTC CASSRKLDGYTF
TRBJ2-6 . TRBV5-1 16 . TGCGCCAGCAGCTTGGGGGCGAGCTCTGGGGCCAACGTCCTGACTTTC CASSLGASSGANVLTF
TRBJ2-2 . TRBV5-1 14 . TGCGCCAGCGGAAGCGGAGTTTTAACCGGGGAGCTGTTTTTT CASGSGVLTGELFF
TRBJ1-2 . TRBV5-4 15 TRBD1 TGTGCCAGCAGTTTCTCCGGGACAGTTAACTATGGCTACACCTTC CASSFSGTVNYGYTF